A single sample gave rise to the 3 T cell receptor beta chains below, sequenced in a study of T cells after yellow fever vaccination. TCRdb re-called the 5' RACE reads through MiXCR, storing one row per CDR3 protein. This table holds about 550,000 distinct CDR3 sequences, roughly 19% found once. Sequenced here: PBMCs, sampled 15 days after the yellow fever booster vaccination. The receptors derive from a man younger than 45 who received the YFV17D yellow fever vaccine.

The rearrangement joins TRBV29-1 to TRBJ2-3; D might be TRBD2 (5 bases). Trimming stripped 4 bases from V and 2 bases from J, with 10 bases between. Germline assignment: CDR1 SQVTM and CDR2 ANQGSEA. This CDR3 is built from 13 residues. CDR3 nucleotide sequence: TGCAGCGTTGGCGCGGGCCTCACAGATACGCAGTATTTT. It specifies CSVGAGLTDTQYF.

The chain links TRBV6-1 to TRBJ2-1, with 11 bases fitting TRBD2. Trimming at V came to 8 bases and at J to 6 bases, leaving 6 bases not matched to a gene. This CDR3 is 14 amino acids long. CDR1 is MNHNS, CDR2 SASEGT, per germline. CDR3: CASRGTSGRNEQFF. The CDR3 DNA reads TGTGCCAGCCGCGGGACTAGCGGACGCAATGAGCAGTTCTTC.

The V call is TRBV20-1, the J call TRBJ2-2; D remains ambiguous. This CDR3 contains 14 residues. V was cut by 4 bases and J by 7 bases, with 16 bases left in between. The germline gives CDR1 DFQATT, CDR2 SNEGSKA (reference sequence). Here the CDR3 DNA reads TGCAGTGCTACTATTGATCAGGCCGACGGGGAGCTGTTTTTT. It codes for CSATIDQADGELFF.